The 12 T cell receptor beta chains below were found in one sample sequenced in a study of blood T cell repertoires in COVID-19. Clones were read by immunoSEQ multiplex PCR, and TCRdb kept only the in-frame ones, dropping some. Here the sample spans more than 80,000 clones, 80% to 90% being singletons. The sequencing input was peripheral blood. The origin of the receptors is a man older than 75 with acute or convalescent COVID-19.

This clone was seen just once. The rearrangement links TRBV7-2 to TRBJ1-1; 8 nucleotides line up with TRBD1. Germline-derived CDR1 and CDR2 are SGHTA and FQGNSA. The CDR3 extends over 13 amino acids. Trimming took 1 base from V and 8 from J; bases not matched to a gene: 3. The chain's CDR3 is CASSLGTGLEAFF. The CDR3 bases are TGTGCCAGCAGCTTAGGGACAGGGCTCGAAGCTTTCTTT.

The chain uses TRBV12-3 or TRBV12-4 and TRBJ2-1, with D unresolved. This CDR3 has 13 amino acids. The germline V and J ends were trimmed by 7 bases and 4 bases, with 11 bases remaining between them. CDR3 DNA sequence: TGTGCCAGCACACGCCAAACTTACAATGAGCAGTTCTTC. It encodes CASTRQTYNEQFF.

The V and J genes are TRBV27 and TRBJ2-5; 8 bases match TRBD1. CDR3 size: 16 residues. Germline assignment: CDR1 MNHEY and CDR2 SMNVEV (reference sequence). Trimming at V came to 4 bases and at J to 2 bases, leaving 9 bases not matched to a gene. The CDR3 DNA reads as TGTGCCAGCAGTTCTTTCGGACAGGGATCTCAAGAGACCCAGTACTTC. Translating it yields CASSSFGQGSQETQYF.

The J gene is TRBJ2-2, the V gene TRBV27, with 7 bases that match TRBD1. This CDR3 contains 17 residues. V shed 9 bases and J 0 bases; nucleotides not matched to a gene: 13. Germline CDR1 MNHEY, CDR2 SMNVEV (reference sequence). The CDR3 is CASVQGPKFANTGELFF. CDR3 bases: TGTGCCAGTGTACAGGGGCCGAAGTTCGCGAACACCGGGGAGCTGTTTTTT.

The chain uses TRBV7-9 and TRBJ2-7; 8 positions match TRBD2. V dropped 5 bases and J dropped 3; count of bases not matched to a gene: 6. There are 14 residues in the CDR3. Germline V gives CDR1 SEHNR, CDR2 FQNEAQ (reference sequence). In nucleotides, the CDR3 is TGTGCCAGCAGCCCACCGGGACTAGTCTACGAGCAGTACTTC. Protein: CASSPPGLVYEQYF.

The CDR3 protein is CASSLGLAQQETQYF. The DNA for the CDR3 is TGCGCCAGCAGCCTTGGACTAGCGCAACAAGAGACCCAGTACTTC. The J gene is TRBJ2-5, the V gene TRBV5-1, with TRBD2 matching over 9 bases. The CDR3 spans 15 residues. V lost 4 bases and J lost 2; bases outside the gene matches: 6. Germline V gene sequence: CDR1 SGHRS, CDR2 YFSETQ.

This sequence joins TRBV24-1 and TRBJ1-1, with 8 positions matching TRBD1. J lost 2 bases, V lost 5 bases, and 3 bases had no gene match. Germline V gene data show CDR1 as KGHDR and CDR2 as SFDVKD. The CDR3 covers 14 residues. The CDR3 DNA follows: TGTGCCACCAGTGCAGGGGGCAGTAACACTGAAGCTTTCTTT. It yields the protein CATSAGGSNTEAFF.

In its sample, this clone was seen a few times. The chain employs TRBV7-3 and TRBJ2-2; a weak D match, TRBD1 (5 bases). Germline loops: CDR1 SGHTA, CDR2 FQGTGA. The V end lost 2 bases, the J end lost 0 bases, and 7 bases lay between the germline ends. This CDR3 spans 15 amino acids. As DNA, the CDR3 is TGTGCCAGCAGCTTACAGGGCGCGAACACCGGGGAGCTGTTTTTT. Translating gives CASSLQGANTGELFF.

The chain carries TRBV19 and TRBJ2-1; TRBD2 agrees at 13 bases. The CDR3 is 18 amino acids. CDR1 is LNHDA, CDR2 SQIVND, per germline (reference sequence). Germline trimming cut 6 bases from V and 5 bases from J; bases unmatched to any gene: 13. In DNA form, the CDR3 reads TGTGCCAGTAGCAAGACTAGCGGGGGGCCCCTACTTAACAATGAGCAGTTCTTC. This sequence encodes CASSKTSGGPLLNNEQFF.

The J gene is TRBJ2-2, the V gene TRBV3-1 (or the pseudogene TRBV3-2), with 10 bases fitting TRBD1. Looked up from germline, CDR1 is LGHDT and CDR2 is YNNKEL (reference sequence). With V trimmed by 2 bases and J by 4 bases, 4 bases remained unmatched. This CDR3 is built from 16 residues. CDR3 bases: TGTGCCAGCAGCCAACCCAGGACAGGGGGCACCGGGGAGCTGTTTTTT. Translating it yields CASSQPRTGGTGELFF.

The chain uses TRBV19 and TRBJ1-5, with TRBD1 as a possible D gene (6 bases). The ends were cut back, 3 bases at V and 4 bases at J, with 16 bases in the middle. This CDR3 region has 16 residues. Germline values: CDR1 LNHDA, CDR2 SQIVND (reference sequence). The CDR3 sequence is CASSIGAGTSNQPQHF. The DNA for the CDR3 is TGTGCCAGTAGTATCGGGGCCGGGACATCAAATCAGCCCCAGCATTTT.

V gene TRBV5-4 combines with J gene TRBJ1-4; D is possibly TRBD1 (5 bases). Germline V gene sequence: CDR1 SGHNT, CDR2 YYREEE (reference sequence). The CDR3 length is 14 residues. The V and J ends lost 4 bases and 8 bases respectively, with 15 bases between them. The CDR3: CASSPGGVGEKLFF. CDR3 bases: TGTGCCAGCAGCCCCGGGGGAGTTGGAGAAAAACTGTTTTTT.